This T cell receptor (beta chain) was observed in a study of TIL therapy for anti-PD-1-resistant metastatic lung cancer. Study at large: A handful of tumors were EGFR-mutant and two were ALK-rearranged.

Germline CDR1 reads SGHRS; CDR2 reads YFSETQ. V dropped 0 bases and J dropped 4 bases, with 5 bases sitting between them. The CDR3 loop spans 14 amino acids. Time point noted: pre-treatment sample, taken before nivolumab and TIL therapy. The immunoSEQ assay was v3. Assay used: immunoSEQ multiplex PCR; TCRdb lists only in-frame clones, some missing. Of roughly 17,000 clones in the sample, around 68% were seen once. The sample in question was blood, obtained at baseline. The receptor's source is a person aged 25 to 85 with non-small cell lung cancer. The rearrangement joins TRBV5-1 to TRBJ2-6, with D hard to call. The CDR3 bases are TGCGCCAGCAGCTTGGCCCCCGGGGCCAACGTCCTGACTTTC. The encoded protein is CASSLAPGANVLTF. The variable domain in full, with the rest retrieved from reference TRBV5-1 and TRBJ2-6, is KAGVTQTPRYLIKTRGQQVTLSCSPISGHRSVSWYQQTPGQGLQFLFEYFSETQRNKGNFPGRFSGRQFSNSRSEMNVSTLELGDSALYLCASSLAPGANVLTFGAGSRLTVL.